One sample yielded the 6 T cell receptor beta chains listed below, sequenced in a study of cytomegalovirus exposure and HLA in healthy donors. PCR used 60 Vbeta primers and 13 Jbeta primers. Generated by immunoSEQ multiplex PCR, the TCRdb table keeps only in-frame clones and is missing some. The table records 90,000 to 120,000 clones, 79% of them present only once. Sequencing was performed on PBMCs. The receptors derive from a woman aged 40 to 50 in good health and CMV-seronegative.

CDR3 loop: CAWSFSGGRDTQYF. CDR3 in DNA: TGTGCCTGGAGTTTTAGCGGGGGTAGAGATACGCAGTATTTT. This chain connects TRBV30 to TRBJ2-3; 9 bases match TRBD2. The CDR3 extends over 14 amino acids. CDR1 is GTSNPN, CDR2 SVGIG, per germline (reference sequence). After removal of 2 bases from V and 5 bases from J, the junction contained 5 bases not matched to a gene.

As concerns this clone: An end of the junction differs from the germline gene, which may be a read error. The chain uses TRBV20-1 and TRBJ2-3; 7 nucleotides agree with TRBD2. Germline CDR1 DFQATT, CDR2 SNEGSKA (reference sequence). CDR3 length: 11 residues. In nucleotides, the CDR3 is TGCAGTGCGTCTCCTAGCGGAGCTGAGCATTTT. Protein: CSASPSGAEHF.

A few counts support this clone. In DNA, the CDR3 is TGTGCCAGCAGTGATCCCCTCCGAGAGACCCAGTACTTC. Translation gives CASSDPLRETQYF. This chain connects TRBV25-1 to TRBJ2-5, with D unclear. V lost 3 bases and J 4 bases, leaving 9 bases between the germline ends. CDR3 length: 13 residues. Germline V lookup: CDR1 MGHDK, CDR2 SYGVNS.

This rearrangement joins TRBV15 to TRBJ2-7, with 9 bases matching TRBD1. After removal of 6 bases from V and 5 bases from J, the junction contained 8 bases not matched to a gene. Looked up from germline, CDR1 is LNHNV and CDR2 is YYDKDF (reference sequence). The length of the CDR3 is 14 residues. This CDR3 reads CATSIGQGFNEQYF. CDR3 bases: TGTGCCACCAGTATTGGACAGGGGTTCAACGAGCAGTACTTC.

CDR3: CASSTRGTEAFF. The CDR3 DNA is TGTGCCAGCAGCACCAGGGGCACTGAAGCTTTCTTT. This rearrangement joins TRBV7-2 to TRBJ1-1, with D possibly being TRBD1 (6 bases). Germline V gene lookup returns CDR1 SGHTA and CDR2 FQGNSA. The CDR3 has 12 amino acids. The V end was cut by 5 bases, the J end by 4 bases, with 8 bases between.

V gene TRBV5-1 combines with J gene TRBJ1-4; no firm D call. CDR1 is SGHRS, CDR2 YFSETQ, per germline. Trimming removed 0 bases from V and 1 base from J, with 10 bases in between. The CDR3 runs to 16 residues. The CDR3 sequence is CASSLVSGGTNEKLFF. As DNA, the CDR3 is TGCGCCAGCAGCTTGGTCAGTGGTGGAACTAATGAAAAACTGTTTTTT.